These 25 T cell receptor beta chains came from one sample sequenced in a study of T-cell reconstitution after alpha-beta-depleted transplantation in children. The authors prepared the TCRbeta library with unique molecular identifiers. In TCRdb, the PCR reads were re-called with MiXCR into one record per CDR3 protein. The top ten hold 0.85% to 1.3% of the sample, which has about 690,000 distinct CDR3 sequences, 16% seen once. The input for sequencing was PBMCs from the stem cell graft donor, taken from the stem cell graft. The receptors originated from a human donor who donated a stem cell graft to a child with acute myeloid leukemia.

This clonotype was seen more than once but under ten times. V gene TRBV13 combines with J gene TRBJ1-1; a weak D match, TRBD1 (6 bases). This CDR3 has 13 residues. Trimming pared 5 bases from V and 1 base from J, leaving 8 bases between. Germline CDR1 and CDR2: PRHDT and FYEKMQ (reference sequence). The CDR3 here is CASSDRKNTEAFF. CDR3 nucleotides: TGTGCCAGCAGCGACAGGAAGAACACTGAAGCTTTCTTT.

This clonotype came up many times. The gene calls are TRBV24-1 and TRBJ2-5, with D possibly matching TRBD1 (6 bases). This CDR3 has 14 residues. Trimming cost V 6 bases and J 3 bases, with 13 bases left between them. Germline loops: CDR1 KGHDR, CDR2 SFDVKD. The CDR3 here is CATSNPTGEETQYF. CDR3 nucleotides: TGTGCCACCAGTAATCCGACAGGCGAAGAGACCCAGTACTTC.

This sequence joins TRBV5-1 and TRBJ2-3; the D is unclear. V lost 4 bases and J lost 1, with 16 bases in between. There are 16 residues in the CDR3. Germline CDR1 SGHRS, CDR2 YFSETQ. CDR3 bases: TGCGCCAGCAGCCAGGACGTGGTAAGGGGCACAGATACGCAGTATTTT. Encoded protein: CASSQDVVRGTDTQYF.

This clonotype was counted ten times or more. The chain recombines TRBV20-1 with TRBJ2-3; 7 nucleotides match TRBD2. Germline V gene sequence: CDR1 DFQATT, CDR2 SNEGSKA (reference sequence). V was clipped by 0 bases and J by 4 bases; unmatched bases: 10. The CDR3 covers 16 residues. The CDR3 sequence is CSARDGGGLEADTQYF. The CDR3 DNA reads TGCAGTGCTAGAGATGGGGGAGGGCTTGAGGCAGATACGCAGTATTTT.

This clonotype came up many times. The chain couples TRBV29-1 to TRBJ2-3; 8 nucleotides line up with TRBD2. The CDR3 has 15 amino acids. V was pared by 6 bases and J by 1 base, with 9 bases of the junction left unmatched. CDR1 and CDR2 from the germline V gene are SQVTM and ANQGSEA. The chain's CDR3 is CSVGMLAGGTDTQYF. Written as DNA, the CDR3 is TGCAGCGTCGGCATGCTAGCGGGCGGCACAGATACGCAGTATTTT.

This clonotype was counted only a few times. V usage is TRBV5-5 and J usage is TRBJ1-5, with 10 bases lining up with TRBD1. The germline CDR1 and CDR2 sequences are SGHKS and YYEKEE (reference sequence). J was trimmed by 6 bases and V by 5 bases; bases with no gene match: 8. This CDR3 is 15 amino acids long. The CDR3 here is CASRSGTGVGQPQHF. In DNA, the CDR3 is TGTGCCAGCAGATCCGGGACAGGGGTAGGTCAGCCCCAGCATTTT.

This clonotype was seen only once. A much larger clonotype is one base distant, so this may be a read error. This sequence joins TRBV7-9 and TRBJ1-5, with D tentatively TRBD1 (5 bases). Germline-derived CDR1 and CDR2 are SEHNR and FQNEAQ (reference sequence). The CDR3 is made up of 15 amino acids. CDR3 in amino acids: CASSLGGTSNQPQNF. CDR3 nucleotides: TGTGCCAGCAGCTTAGGGGGGACTTCCAATCAGCCCCAGAATTTT.

This clonotype was picked up a small number of times. V gene TRBV5-4 combines with J gene TRBJ1-5; TRBD1 aligns across 9 bases. Germline V gene lookup returns CDR1 SGHNT and CDR2 YYREEE (reference sequence). With 0 bases clipped from V and 4 bases from J, the junction kept 8 bases outside the gene matches. The CDR3 has 17 amino acids. The CDR3 is CASSLGFGTGFNQPQHF. DNA of the CDR3: TGTGCCAGCAGCTTGGGTTTTGGGACAGGGTTTAATCAGCCCCAGCATTTT.

There are many counts of this clonotype. This chain links TRBV20-1 with TRBJ2-7; perhaps TRBD2 as D (5 bases). CDR1 DFQATT and CDR2 SNEGSKA come from the germline V gene (reference sequence). This CDR3 has 12 residues. The V end lost 3 bases, the J end lost 6 bases, and 12 bases lay between the germline ends. The CDR3 DNA sequence: TGCAGTGCTAGCGCGAGCGGCGGCGAGCAGTACGTC. Translation gives CSASASGGEQYV.

In its sample, this clonotype was seen a few times. This rearrangement joins TRBV9 to TRBJ1-1, with TRBD1 identical over 7 bases. The ends lost 6 bases at V and 4 bases at J; junction bases unmatched: 12. Per germline, CDR1 SGDLS and CDR2 YYNGEE. CDR3 length: 15 amino acids. CDR3 sequence: CASTNSDRWSTEAFF. CDR3 coding DNA: TGTGCCAGCACCAACTCGGACAGGTGGTCCACTGAAGCTTTCTTT.

This clonotype was seen repeatedly, ten times or more. DNA of the CDR3: TGCAGCGTTGAGAGGGGACAGAAAGCTTTCTTT. Translating it yields CSVERGQKAFF. The rearrangement links TRBV29-1 to TRBJ1-1, with 7 positions matching TRBD1. The CDR3 totals 11 residues. V lost 3 bases to trimming and J lost 9 bases; unmatched junction nucleotides: 4. Germline V gene lookup returns CDR1 SQVTM and CDR2 ANQGSEA.

This clonotype has at least ten counts. The V gene is TRBV2, the J gene TRBJ2-1; D is undetermined. The CDR3 is made up of 15 amino acids. Germline V CDR1 and CDR2: SNHLY, FYNNEI. V gave up 5 bases and J gave up 6 bases, with 17 bases separating them. As DNA, the CDR3 is TGTGCCAGCAGTTTAGGCCTTACCCCCGCCAATGAGCAGTTCTTC. Translation gives CASSLGLTPANEQFF.

The V gene is TRBV5-1, the J gene TRBJ2-5, with TRBD1 identical over 8 bases. CDR3 length: 17 amino acids. Germline trimming cut 2 bases from V and 4 bases from J; bases unmatched to any gene: 13. The germline gives CDR1 SGHRS, CDR2 YFSETQ. The CDR3 nucleotides read TGCGCCAGCAGCTTCAACCACGGACAGGGACTGAGAGAGACCCAGTACTTC. It translates to CASSFNHGQGLRETQYF.

J is TRBJ1-6 and V is TRBV20-1; D remains ambiguous. Germline loops: CDR1 DFQATT, CDR2 SNEGSKA (reference sequence). The CDR3 extends over 13 amino acids. CDR3 coding DNA: TGCAGCGGGGAGGGAGGGCCAATTTCACCCCTCCACTTT. As protein: CSGEGGPISPLHF.

This chain connects TRBV28 to TRBJ2-7; the D is unclear. The CDR3 contains 13 residues. Germline CDR1 and CDR2: MDHEN and SYDVKM. The germline V and J ends were trimmed by 1 base and 6 bases, with 10 bases remaining between them. Here the CDR3 DNA reads TGTGCCAGCAGTTTATCCCCCAGAAGCGAGCAGTACGTC. Protein sequence: CASSLSPRSEQYV.

Remarks on this clonotype: This clone may be a read error of a much larger clone one base away. The rearrangement links TRBV29-1 to TRBJ2-3, with D unresolved. From germline, CDR1 is SQVTM and CDR2 ANQGSEA. CDR3 length: 11 amino acids. The V gene lost 6 bases and the J gene lost 2 bases, with 6 bases spanning the gap. CDR3 DNA: TGCAGCGTCTGGACCACAGATACGCAGTATTTT. Its translation is CSVWTTDTQYF.

The chain's CDR3 is CSARIRGAGDTQYF. The CDR3 region has the DNA TGCAGTGCTAGAATCAGGGGCGCGGGAGATACGCAGTATTTT. The chain combines TRBV20-1 with TRBJ2-3; D might be TRBD1 (6 bases). V lost 2 bases and J lost 5, with 14 bases in between. Germline lookup yields CDR1 DFQATT and CDR2 SNEGSKA (reference sequence). The CDR3 runs 14 residues.

This clonotype was counted between two and nine times. The chain recombines TRBV18 with TRBJ1-2, with D hard to call. There are 16 residues in the CDR3. Germline assignment: CDR1 KGHSH and CDR2 LQKENI. Trimming pared 2 bases from V and 5 bases from J, leaving 18 bases between. The CDR3 DNA sequence: TGTGCCAGCTCACCAGGGTCGGCCGGGGAGATGTATGGCTACACCTTC. The encoded protein is CASSPGSAGEMYGYTF.

J is TRBJ2-3 and V is TRBV24-1; D tentatively fits TRBD1 or TRBD2 (6 bases each). The CDR3 is made up of 17 amino acids. Looked up from germline, CDR1 is KGHDR and CDR2 is SFDVKD. V lost 3 bases to trimming and J lost 2 bases, with 17 bases between them. CDR3 nucleotide sequence: TGTGCCACCAGTGATCCCGGGGGCGGGGCCCACACAGATACGCAGTATTTT. Amino acids: CATSDPGGGAHTDTQYF.

The gene calls are TRBV4-3 and TRBJ2-7, with D maybe TRBD2 (6 bases). The germline gives CDR1 LGHNA, CDR2 YSLEER. CDR3 length: 15 amino acids. V shed 3 bases and J shed 6 bases, with 18 bases lying between them. The CDR3 protein is CASSHLNTGDGEQYF. For the CDR3, the DNA is TGCGCCAGCAGCCACCTCAATACGGGGGACGGCGAGCAGTACTTC.

This CDR3 is CASSQRWAEPYNEQFF. CDR3 coding DNA: TGCGCCAGCAGCCAACGGTGGGCAGAACCATACAATGAGCAGTTCTTC. The chain recombines TRBV4-1 with TRBJ2-1; no clear D gene. CDR1 and CDR2 (germline): MGHRA, YSYEKL. The CDR3 is made up of 16 amino acids. The V end was cut by 2 bases, the J end by 4 bases, with 15 bases between.

The table lists this clonotype with many counts. The rearrangement uses TRBV12-3 or TRBV12-4 and TRBJ2-7, with D hard to call. This CDR3 region has 12 residues. Trimming shortened V by 10 bases and J by 4 bases, and 14 bases separated the two germline ends. CDR3 in amino acids: CATSSGLYEQYF. CDR3 in DNA: TGTGCCACCTCCTCCGGGTTATACGAGCAGTACTTC.

This clonotype has at least ten counts. The chain is built from TRBV7-3 and TRBJ2-1; 10 bases align to TRBD1. Germline V gives CDR1 SGHTA, CDR2 FQGTGA. The CDR3 is 15 amino acids. V shed 5 bases and J 7 bases; nucleotides not matched to a gene: 8. The CDR3 coding sequence is TGTGCCAGCAGCCTTGGACAGGGGGGGGCTAATGAGCAGTTCTTC. The encoded protein is CASSLGQGGANEQFF.

The chain carries TRBV6-1 and TRBJ2-2, with no clear D. The length of the CDR3 is 14 residues. The V end was cut by 7 bases, the J end by 4 bases, with 13 bases between. The germline V gene has CDR1 MNHNS and CDR2 SASEGT. The CDR3 region is CASTGPLGTGELFF. The DNA of the CDR3 is TGTGCCAGCACCGGGCCCCTCGGCACCGGGGAGCTGTTTTTT.

This clonotype was detected a few times. This sequence joins TRBV4-1 and TRBJ2-6; perhaps TRBD1 as D (5 bases). The CDR3 covers 16 residues. Germline V CDR1 and CDR2: MGHRA, YSYEKL. Trimming stripped 4 bases from V and 0 bases from J, with 10 bases between. The DNA for the CDR3 is TGCGCCAGCAGCCTTCCAGGGTACTCTGGGGCCAACGTCCTGACTTTC. Translation: CASSLPGYSGANVLTF.